This TCR beta chain was recorded in a study of cytomegalovirus exposure and HLA in healthy donors. Study-wide context: As released early, the data held some 85 million unique TCRs from HLA-typed donors.

Use of 60 Vbeta and 13 Jbeta primers characterized the PCR. The assay was immunoSEQ multiplex PCR, and TCRdb's table has in-frame clones only and misses some. The repertoire has approximately 190,000 clones, 80% of them found once; the top ten carry about 6%. This CDR3 has 16 amino acids. Unmatched junction bases numbered 8, after V lost 4 bases and J lost 3 bases. Germline loops: CDR1 SGHRS, CDR2 YFSETQ. To note about this clone: Its antigen is not identified.

The study, taken as a whole, reports: V segments that were indistinguishable, TRBV6-2 and TRBV6-3 among them, were omitted from analysis. Earlier analysis looked at TCR beta V segments, and most were productive about 90% or about 30% of the time.

The sample taken for sequencing was PBMCs. This chain joins TRBV5-1 and TRBJ1-5; 9 bases are a match to TRBD1. The receptor's source is a man aged 35 to 55 in good health and CMV-seropositive. This chain's CDR3 is CASSETGTGTNQPQHF. Written as DNA, the CDR3 is TGCGCCAGCAGCGAAACCGGGACAGGGACCAATCAGCCCCAGCATTTT.